A single sample is the source of the 16 T cell receptor beta chains below, sequenced in a study of Ad26.COV2.S vaccination and SARS-CoV-2 variants. Clones were read by immunoSEQ multiplex PCR, and TCRdb kept only the in-frame ones, dropping some. The table lists about 480,000 clones, roughly 85% of them singletons, with about 13% in the top ten. Stated treatment: around 19 received Ad26.COV2.S at low or high dose, single or two shots; 5 received placebo; per-sample allocation not given. Collection of samples fell on day 63 after the first vaccine or placebo injection. This specimen consisted of peripheral blood, obtained in a trial of Ad26.COV2.S vaccine versus placebo. These receptors originate from a person between 18 and 65 years old who received the Ad26.COV2.S COVID-19 vaccine or a placebo.

The chain recombines TRBV2 with TRBJ1-6, with 7 bases aligning to TRBD1. With V trimmed by 6 bases and J by 6 bases, 5 bases remained unmatched. The CDR3 consists of 14 residues. Germline V CDR1 and CDR2: SNHLY, FYNNEI. In nucleotides, the CDR3 is TGTGCCAGCAGGTGGCAGGGGGTTAATTCACCCCTCCACTTT. It encodes CASRWQGVNSPLHF.

This clone was detected only once. In DNA form, the CDR3 reads TGTGCCAGCAGCGTCAAAGATCCCCCGAGACAGGGGTTTTTGTTCTACAATGAGCAGTTCTTC. It codes for CASSVKDPPRQGFLFYNEQFF. The chain couples TRBV9 to TRBJ2-1, with 8 bases aligning to TRBD1. Germline CDR1 is SGDLS and CDR2 is YYNGEE. J lost 3 bases, V lost 2 bases, and 22 bases had no gene match. The length of the CDR3 is 21 residues.

The sample holds a few counts of this clone. The chain uses TRBV30 and TRBJ1-2; D remains unclear. CDR3 length equals 16 residues. Germline V CDR1 and CDR2: GTSNPN, SVGIG (reference sequence). With 4 bases removed from V and 4 bases from J, the gap between germline ends came to 22 bases. The CDR3 bases are TGTGCCTGGACTGCTCCTGAGGTGGGCAGAGCCTATGGCTACACCTTC. This sequence encodes CAWTAPEVGRAYGYTF.

The chain carries TRBV3-1 (or the pseudogene TRBV3-2) and TRBJ1-5, with TRBD1 as a possible D gene (5 bases). This CDR3 has 14 residues. Per germline, CDR1 LGHDT and CDR2 YNNKEL (reference sequence). V lost 4 bases, J lost 6 bases, and 13 bases lay in between. CDR3 region: CASSLSRGTQPQHF. Here the CDR3 DNA reads TGTGCCAGCAGCCTATCGCGCGGGACTCAGCCCCAGCATTTT.

The chain has TRBV9 and TRBJ1-3; D may be TRBD1 (5 bases). The V end lost 0 bases, the J end lost 2 bases, and 12 bases lay between the germline ends. Germline loops: CDR1 SGDLS, CDR2 YYNGEE. CDR3 length: 16 residues. The CDR3 DNA reads TGTGCCAGCAGCGTAGCTACGACGGGACCTGGAAACACCATATATTTT. Translated, it gives CASSVATTGPGNTIYF. The variable domain in full, with the rest retrieved from reference TRBV9 and TRBJ1-3, is DSGVTQTPKHLITATGQRVTLRCSPRSGDLSVYWYQQSLDQGLQFLIQYYNGEERAKGNILERFSAQQFPDLHSELNLSSLELGDSALYFCASSVATTGPGNTIYFGEGSWLTVV.

The gene calls are TRBV19 and TRBJ1-5, with 7 positions matching TRBD1. The CDR3 spans 15 residues. The V and J ends lost 7 bases and 7 bases, in that order; junction bases with no gene match: 13. Per germline, CDR1 LNHDA and CDR2 SQIVND (reference sequence). The CDR3 DNA reads as TGTGCCAGTACGGACAGGACGCCGCCAGGCCAGCCCCAGCATTTT. It is translated as CASTDRTPPGQPQHF.

This chain connects TRBV5-1 to TRBJ2-3; D might be TRBD2 (7 bases). Germline loops: CDR1 SGHRS, CDR2 YFSETQ. The CDR3 loop spans 16 amino acids. V was pared by 0 bases and J by 4 bases, with 15 bases between. The CDR3 nucleotides read TGCGCCAGCAGCTTGGCCCTAAGGGGGGGCGCAGATACGCAGTATTTT. Translating it yields CASSLALRGGADTQYF.

This rearrangement joins TRBV6-6 to TRBJ1-2; D unclear. This CDR3 is built from 12 residues. Trimming took 5 bases from V and 7 from J, leaving 11 bases between them. Germline CDR1 is MNHNY and CDR2 is SVGAGI (reference sequence). DNA for the CDR3: TGTGCCAGCAGTGCAGTTCCGACTGGCTACACCTTC. It encodes CASSAVPTGYTF.

In its sample, this clone was seen once. CDR3 in DNA: TGTGCCAGCGGAGAGACTAGTCTCGCGAATGAGCAGTTCTTC. It encodes CASGETSLANEQFF. The chain links TRBV2 to TRBJ2-1; maybe TRBD2 (6 bases). Trimming removed 8 bases from V and 7 bases from J, with 18 bases in between. Germline V gives CDR1 SNHLY, CDR2 FYNNEI. This CDR3 has 14 residues.

The chain joins TRBV3-1 (or the pseudogene TRBV3-2) to TRBJ1-2; D ambiguous. V lost 0 bases and J lost 1, with 6 bases in between. The CDR3 length is 14 residues. The V gene's germline CDR1 is LGHDT and CDR2 YNNKEL (reference sequence). Written as DNA, the CDR3 is TGTGCCAGCAGCCAAGAATCGGATAACTATGGCTACACCTTC. It translates to CASSQESDNYGYTF.

The rearrangement joins TRBV18 to TRBJ1-5; the D gene is possibly TRBD1 (6 bases). The CDR3 spans 13 residues. Germline CDR1 reads KGHSH; CDR2 reads LQKENI. V was shortened by 6 bases and J by 8 bases, with 14 bases between the two germline ends. CDR3: CASSPKQGEPQHF. For the CDR3, the DNA is TGTGCCAGCTCCCCAAAACAGGGCGAGCCCCAGCATTTT.

The genes are TRBV5-6 and TRBJ1-2, with 7 bases fitting TRBD1. The CDR3 runs to 14 residues. In germline, CDR1 is SGHDT, CDR2 YYEEEE. J gave up 4 bases and V 4 bases, and 7 bases lay outside the gene matches. In nucleotides, the CDR3 is TGTGCCAGCAGCCAGACAGGGATTGGCTATGGCTACACCTTC. This sequence encodes CASSQTGIGYGYTF.

V gene TRBV29-1 combines with J gene TRBJ2-3; no reliable D call. CDR3 size: 13 residues. The germline V and J ends were trimmed by 2 bases and 2 bases, with 8 bases remaining between them. Germline V gives CDR1 SQVTM, CDR2 ANQGSEA. CDR3 in amino acids: CSVEKSFTDTQYF. For the CDR3, the DNA is TGCAGCGTTGAAAAATCCTTCACAGATACGCAGTATTTT.

The rearrangement joins TRBV15 to TRBJ2-7; D is unresolved. The germline V and J ends were trimmed by 1 base and 0 bases, with 7 bases remaining between them. CDR1 and CDR2 from the germline V gene are LNHNV and YYDKDF (reference sequence). This CDR3 is built from 14 residues. The CDR3 sequence is CATSRGFSSYEQYF. The CDR3 DNA is TGTGCCACCAGCAGAGGTTTCAGCTCCTACGAGCAGTACTTC.

CDR3 in DNA: TGTGCCAGCAGCATAGGACAGGGTAGAGACATTCAGTACTTC. This gives the protein CASSIGQGRDIQYF. The chain joins TRBV11-2 to TRBJ2-4, with 8 nucleotides matching TRBD1. This CDR3 is 14 amino acids long. Germline V gives CDR1 SGHAT, CDR2 FQNNGV. V lost 5 bases to trimming and J lost 8 bases; unmatched junction nucleotides: 8. Looking up the rest from reference TRBV11-2 and TRBJ2-4 gives the full variable domain: EAGVAQSPRYKIIEKRQSVAFWCNPISGHATLYWYQQILGQGPKLLIQFQNNGVVDDSQLPKDRFSAERLKGVDSTLKIQPAKLEDSAVYLCASSIGQGRDIQYFGAGTRLSVL.

The chain is built from TRBV5-1 and TRBJ2-5, with D possibly matching TRBD2 (6 bases). V lost 0 bases and J lost 2, with 26 bases in between. From germline, CDR1 is SGHRS and CDR2 YFSETQ. There are 20 residues in the CDR3. Here the CDR3 reads CASSLEALTRKTGDQETQYF. The CDR3 nucleotides are TGCGCCAGCAGCTTGGAGGCACTCACAAGGAAAACGGGAGATCAAGAGACCCAGTACTTC.